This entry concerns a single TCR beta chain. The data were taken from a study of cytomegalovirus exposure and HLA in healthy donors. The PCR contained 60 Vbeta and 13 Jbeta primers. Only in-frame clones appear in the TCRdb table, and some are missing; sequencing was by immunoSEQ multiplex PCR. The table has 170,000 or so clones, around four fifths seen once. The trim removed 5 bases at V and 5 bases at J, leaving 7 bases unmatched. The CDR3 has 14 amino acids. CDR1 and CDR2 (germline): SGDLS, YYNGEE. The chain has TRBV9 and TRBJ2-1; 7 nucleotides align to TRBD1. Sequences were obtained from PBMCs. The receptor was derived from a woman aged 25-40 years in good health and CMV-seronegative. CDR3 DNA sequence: TGTGCCAGCAGTTTAGGGGGCGGCCACAATGAGCAGTTCTTC. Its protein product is CASSLGGGHNEQFF.